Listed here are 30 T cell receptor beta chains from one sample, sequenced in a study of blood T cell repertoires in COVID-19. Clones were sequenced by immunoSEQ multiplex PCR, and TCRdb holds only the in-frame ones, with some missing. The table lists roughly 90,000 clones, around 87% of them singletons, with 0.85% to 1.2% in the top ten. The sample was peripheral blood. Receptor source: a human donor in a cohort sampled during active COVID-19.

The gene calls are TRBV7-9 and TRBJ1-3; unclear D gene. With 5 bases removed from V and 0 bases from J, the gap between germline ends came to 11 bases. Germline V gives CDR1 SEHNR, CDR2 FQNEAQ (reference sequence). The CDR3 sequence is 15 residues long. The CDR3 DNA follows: TGTGCCAGCAGCCCCAAGAGTCGCTCTGGAAACACCATATATTTT. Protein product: CASSPKSRSGNTIYF.

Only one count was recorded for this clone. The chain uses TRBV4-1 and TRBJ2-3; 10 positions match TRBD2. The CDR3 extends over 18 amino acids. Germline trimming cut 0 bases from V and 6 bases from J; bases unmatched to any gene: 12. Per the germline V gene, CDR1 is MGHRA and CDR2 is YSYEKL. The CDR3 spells CASSQDQGAGGPSDTQYF. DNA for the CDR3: TGCGCCAGCAGCCAAGATCAAGGAGCGGGAGGGCCCTCGGATACGCAGTATTTT.

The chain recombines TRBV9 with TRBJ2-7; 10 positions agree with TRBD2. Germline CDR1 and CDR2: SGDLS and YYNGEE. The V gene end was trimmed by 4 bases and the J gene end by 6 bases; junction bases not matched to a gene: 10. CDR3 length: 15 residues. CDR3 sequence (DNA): TGTGCCAGCAGCCCGCGGGTAGCGGGAGGTGGCGAGCAGTACTTC. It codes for CASSPRVAGGGEQYF.

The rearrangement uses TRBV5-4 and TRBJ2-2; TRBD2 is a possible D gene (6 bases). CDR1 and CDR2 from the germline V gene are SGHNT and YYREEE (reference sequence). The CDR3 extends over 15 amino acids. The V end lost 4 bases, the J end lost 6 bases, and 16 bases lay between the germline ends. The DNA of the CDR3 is TGTGCCAGCAGCCGGGACTCCGTCGTGGCCGGGGAGCTGTTTTTT. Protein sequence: CASSRDSVVAGELFF.

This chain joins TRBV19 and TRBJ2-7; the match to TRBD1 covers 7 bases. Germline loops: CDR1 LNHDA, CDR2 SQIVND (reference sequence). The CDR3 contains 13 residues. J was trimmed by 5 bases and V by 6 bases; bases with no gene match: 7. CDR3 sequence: CASSAGTANEQYF. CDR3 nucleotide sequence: TGTGCCAGTAGCGCCGGGACAGCAAACGAGCAGTACTTC.

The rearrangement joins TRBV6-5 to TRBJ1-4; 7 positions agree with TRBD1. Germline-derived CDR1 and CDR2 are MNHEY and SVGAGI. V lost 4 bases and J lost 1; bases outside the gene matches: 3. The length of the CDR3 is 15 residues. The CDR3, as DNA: TGTGCCAGCAGTTCCTCAGGGGGAACTAATGAAAAACTGTTTTTT. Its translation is CASSSSGGTNEKLFF.

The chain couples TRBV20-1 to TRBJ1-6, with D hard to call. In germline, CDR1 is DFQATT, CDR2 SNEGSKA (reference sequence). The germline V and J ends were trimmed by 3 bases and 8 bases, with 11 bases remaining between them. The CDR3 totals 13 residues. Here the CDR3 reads CSASRQRDSPLHF. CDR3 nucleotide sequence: TGCAGTGCTAGTCGGCAGAGGGATTCACCCCTCCACTTT.

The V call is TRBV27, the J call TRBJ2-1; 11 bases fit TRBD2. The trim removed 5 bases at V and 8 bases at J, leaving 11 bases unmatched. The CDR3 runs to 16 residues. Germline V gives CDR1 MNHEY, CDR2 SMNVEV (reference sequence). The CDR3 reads CASSPLTSGTRYEQFF. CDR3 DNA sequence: TGTGCCAGCAGTCCCTTGACTAGCGGGACAAGGTATGAGCAGTTCTTC.

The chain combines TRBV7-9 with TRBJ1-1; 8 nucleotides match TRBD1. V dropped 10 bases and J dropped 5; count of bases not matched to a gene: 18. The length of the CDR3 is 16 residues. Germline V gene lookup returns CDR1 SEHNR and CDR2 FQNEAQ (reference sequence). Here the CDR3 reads CATPSASGQGGTEAFF. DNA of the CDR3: TGTGCCACCCCATCCGCCTCAGGACAGGGAGGAACTGAAGCTTTCTTT.

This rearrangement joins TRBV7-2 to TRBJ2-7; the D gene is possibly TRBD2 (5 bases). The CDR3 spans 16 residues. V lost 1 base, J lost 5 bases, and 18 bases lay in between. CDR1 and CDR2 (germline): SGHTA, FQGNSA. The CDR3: CASSLGISAGWNEQYF. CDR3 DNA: TGTGCCAGCAGCTTAGGGATCTCCGCGGGCTGGAACGAGCAGTACTTC.

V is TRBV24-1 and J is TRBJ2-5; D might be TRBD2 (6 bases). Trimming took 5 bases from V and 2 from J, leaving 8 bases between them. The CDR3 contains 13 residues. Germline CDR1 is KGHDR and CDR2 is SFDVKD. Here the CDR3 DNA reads TGTGCCACCAGTGGCGGGGCACAAGAGACCCAGTACTTC. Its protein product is CATSGGAQETQYF.

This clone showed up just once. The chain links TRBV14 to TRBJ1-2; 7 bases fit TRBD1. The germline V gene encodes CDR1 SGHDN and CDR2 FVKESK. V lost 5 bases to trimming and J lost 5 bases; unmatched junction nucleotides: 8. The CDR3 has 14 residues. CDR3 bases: TGTGCCAGCAGCTACAGCGACAGGGTTTATGGCTACACCTTC. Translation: CASSYSDRVYGYTF.

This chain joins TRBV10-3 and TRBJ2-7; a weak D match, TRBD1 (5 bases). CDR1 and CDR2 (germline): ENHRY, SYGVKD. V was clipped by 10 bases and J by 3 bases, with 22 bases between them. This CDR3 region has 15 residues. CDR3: CATRSGHDLNYEQYF. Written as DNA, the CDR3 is TGTGCCACCCGATCAGGACACGACTTAAACTACGAGCAGTACTTC.

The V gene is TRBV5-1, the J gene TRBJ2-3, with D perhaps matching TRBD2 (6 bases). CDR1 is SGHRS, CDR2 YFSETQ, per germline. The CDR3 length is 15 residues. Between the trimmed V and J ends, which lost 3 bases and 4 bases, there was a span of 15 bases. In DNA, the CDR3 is TGCGCCAGCAGCTCTGGAGTAGCGGTAGCAGATACGCAGTATTTT. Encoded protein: CASSSGVAVADTQYF.

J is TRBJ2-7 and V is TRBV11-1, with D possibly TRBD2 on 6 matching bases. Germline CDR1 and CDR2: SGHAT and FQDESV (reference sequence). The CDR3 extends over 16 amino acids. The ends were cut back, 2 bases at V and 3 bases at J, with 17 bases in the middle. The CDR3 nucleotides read TGTGCCAGCAGCTTAAAACAGAGCGGGCTGGGCTACGAGCAGTACTTC. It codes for CASSLKQSGLGYEQYF.

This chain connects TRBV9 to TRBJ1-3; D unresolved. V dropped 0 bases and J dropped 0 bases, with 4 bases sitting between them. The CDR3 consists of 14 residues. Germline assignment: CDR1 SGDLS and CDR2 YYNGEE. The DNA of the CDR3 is TGTGCCAGCAGCGTAGCCATCTCTGGAAACACCATATATTTT. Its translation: CASSVAISGNTIYF.

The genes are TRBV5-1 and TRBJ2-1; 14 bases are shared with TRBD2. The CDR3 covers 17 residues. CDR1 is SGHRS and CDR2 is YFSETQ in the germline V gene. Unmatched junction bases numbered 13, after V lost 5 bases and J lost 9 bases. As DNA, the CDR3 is TGCGCCAGCAGGTGGGGTTGGGGACTAGCGGGAGCAGGTGAGCAGTTCTTC. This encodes CASRWGWGLAGAGEQFF.

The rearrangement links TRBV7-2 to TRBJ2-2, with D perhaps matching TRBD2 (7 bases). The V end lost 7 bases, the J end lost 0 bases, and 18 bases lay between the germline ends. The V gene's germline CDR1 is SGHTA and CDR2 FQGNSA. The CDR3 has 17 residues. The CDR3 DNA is TGTGCCAGCACCCTTAACGGGGGGCCCTCGAACACCGGGGAGCTGTTTTTT. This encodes CASTLNGGPSNTGELFF.

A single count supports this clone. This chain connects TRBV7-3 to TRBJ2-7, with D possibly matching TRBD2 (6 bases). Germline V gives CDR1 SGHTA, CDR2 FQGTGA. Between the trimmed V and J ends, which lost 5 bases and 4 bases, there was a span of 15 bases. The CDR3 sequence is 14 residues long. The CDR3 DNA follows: TGTGCCAGCAGCCCCGGGAGCCCCCCATACGAGCAGTACTTC. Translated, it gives CASSPGSPPYEQYF.

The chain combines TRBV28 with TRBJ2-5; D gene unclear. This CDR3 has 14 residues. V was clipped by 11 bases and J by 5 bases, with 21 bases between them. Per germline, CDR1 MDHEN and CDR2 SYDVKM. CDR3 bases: TGTGCCTGCCGTCTAAGGTGGGCTGGGGAGACCCAGTACTTC. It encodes CACRLRWAGETQYF.

CDR3 loop: CASSLGAGNNQPQHF. CDR3 nucleotides: TGTGCCAGCAGCTTAGGTGCAGGGAACAATCAGCCCCAGCATTTT. The rearrangement uses TRBV7-9 and TRBJ1-5; perhaps TRBD1 as D (5 bases). CDR3 length: 15 residues. V was shortened by 1 base and J by 3 bases, with 10 bases between the two germline ends. CDR1 is SEHNR, CDR2 FQNEAQ, per germline (reference sequence).

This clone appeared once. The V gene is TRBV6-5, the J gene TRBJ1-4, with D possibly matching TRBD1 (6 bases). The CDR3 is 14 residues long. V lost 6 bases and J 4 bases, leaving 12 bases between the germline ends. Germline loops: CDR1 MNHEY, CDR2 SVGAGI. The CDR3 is CASSQQGFNEKLFF. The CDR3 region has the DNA TGTGCCAGCAGCCAACAGGGATTTAATGAAAAACTGTTTTTT.

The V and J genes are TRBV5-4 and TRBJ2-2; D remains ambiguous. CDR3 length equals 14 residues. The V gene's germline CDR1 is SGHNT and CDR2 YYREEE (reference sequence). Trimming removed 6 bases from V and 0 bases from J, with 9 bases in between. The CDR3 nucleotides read TGTGCCAGCATCCCGGAGCCGAACACCGGGGAGCTGTTTTTT. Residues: CASIPEPNTGELFF.

CDR3 bases: TGTGCCAGCAGCCCACTAGCGGGGTTAAACACCGGGGAGCTGTTTTTT. Translated, it gives CASSPLAGLNTGELFF. J is TRBJ2-2 and V is TRBV7-2; 10 nucleotides match TRBD2. Trimming cost V 5 bases and J 2 bases; bases outside gene matches: 5. CDR3 length equals 16 residues. Germline assignment: CDR1 SGHTA and CDR2 FQGNSA.

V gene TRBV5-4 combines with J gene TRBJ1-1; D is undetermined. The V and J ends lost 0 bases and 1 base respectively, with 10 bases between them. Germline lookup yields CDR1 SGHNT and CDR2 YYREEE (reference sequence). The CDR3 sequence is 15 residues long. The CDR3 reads CASSLDRTANTEAFF. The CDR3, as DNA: TGTGCCAGCAGCTTGGATCGCACAGCGAACACTGAAGCTTTCTTT.

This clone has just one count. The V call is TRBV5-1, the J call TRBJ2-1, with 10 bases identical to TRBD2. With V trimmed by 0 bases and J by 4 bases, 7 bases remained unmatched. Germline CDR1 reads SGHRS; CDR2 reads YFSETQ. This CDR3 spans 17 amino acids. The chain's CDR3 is CASSLAVLAGDYNEQFF. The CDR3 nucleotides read TGCGCCAGCAGCTTGGCCGTCCTAGCGGGAGATTACAATGAGCAGTTCTTC.

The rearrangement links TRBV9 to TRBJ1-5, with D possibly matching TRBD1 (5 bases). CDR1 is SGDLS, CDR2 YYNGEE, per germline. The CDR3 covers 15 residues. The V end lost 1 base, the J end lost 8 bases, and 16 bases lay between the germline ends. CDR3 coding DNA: TGTGCCAGCAGCGTAAGCGGGACCTTAAGCGAGCCCCAGCATTTT. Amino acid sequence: CASSVSGTLSEPQHF.

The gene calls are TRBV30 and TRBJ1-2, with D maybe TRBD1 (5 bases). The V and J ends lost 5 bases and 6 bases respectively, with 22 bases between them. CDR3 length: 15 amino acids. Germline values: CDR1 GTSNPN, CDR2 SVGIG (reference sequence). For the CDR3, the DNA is TGTGCCTGGCGCTGGACCCACGGACGGGGGGATGGCTACACCTTC. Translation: CAWRWTHGRGDGYTF.

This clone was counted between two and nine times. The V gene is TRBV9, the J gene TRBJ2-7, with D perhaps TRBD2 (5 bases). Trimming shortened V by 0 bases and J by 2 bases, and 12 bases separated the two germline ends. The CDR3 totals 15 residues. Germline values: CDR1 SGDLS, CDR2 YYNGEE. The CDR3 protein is CASSVEDLATYEQYF. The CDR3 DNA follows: TGTGCCAGCAGCGTAGAGGACTTAGCGACCTACGAGCAGTACTTC.

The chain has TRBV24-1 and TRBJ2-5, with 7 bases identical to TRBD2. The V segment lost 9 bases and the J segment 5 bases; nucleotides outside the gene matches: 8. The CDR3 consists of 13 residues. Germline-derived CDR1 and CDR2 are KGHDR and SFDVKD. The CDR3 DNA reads TGTGCCACCGAGGCAGCCGGGGGGGAGACCCAGTACTTC. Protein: CATEAAGGETQYF.